This T cell receptor (beta chain) is from a study of T-cell memory formation after mild COVID-19. General study results and limits: Day 15 to 85 contracting clones showed balanced CD4/CD8; day 15 to 37 expanders favored CD4+. Pre-infection memory contained some responding clones, which suggested that cross-reactive memory had joined.

TCRdb independently ran MiXCR on the 5' RACE reads; one entry per CDR3 protein. The sample yields about 430,000 distinct CDR3 sequences, 20% to 25% seen once. Per germline, CDR1 SGHTA and CDR2 FQGNSA. J gave up 0 bases and V 1 base, and 2 bases lay outside the gene matches. The length of the CDR3 is 17 residues. This clonotype was seen only a few times. Its antigen remains unknown. Material for sequencing was PBMCs or a T cell subset sorted from them (not recorded which). The chain employs TRBV7-2 and TRBJ2-1; TRBD2 matches at 11 bases. The clonotype was recovered from an adult woman who had mild COVID-19 (a few samples of this study predate the infection). Cell type and time point are not known. CDR3 region: CASSLEGLAASYNEQFF. In DNA, the CDR3 is TGTGCCAGCAGCTTAGAGGGACTAGCGGCCTCCTACAATGAGCAGTTCTTC. The full variable domain, with the rest looked up from reference TRBV7-2 and TRBJ2-1, is GAGVSQSPSNKVTEKGKDVELRCDPISGHTALYWYRQSLGQGLEFLIYFQGNSAPDKSGLPSDRFSAERTGGSVSTLTIQRTQQEDSAVYLCASSLEGLAASYNEQFFGPGTRLTVL.